Sequencing of this T cell receptor (beta chain) was carried out in a study of blood T cell repertoires in COVID-19 (dated by TCRdb to the early 2020s). The study in broad terms: Samples covering the acute and convalescent phases of COVID-19 were provided by collaborators in the United States, Italy and Spain. The prospective study material was composed of cDNA or gDNA derived from T cells, B-cell-depleted T cells, or PBMCs. The dataset comprised deeply sampled blood TCRbeta repertoires from subjects exposed to, actively infected with, or recovered from COVID-19. The repertoires were made available in a free public database intended to serve as a resource for research on the immune response to SARS-CoV-2. The samples were drawn from two sources: the first 160 participants of the ongoing ImmuneRACE study, and 1,200 or so subjects contributed by 6 global collaborators. A de-identified subject ID, COVID-19 status, age in years and sex were almost always included in the sample metadata. HLA class I and class II types, where available, came from metadata supplied by the sample provider rather than from assay-based typing. General findings and caveats noted by the study authors: The amount of clinical and demographic metadata varied by source and participant and was provided uncurated.

Whole blood was collected in K2EDTA tubes by collaborating institutions according to the institutions' own protocols. For TCRbeta analysis, collaborator samples were shipped as frozen whole blood, as isolated PBMCs, or as DNA extracted from either sample type. Reading the germline V gene (reference sequence) gives CDR1 DFQATT and CDR2 SNEGSKA. The cysteine opens and the phenylalanine closes a CDR3 of 15 amino acids. The DNA shown is the 45-base CDR3, in frame from base 1. V is pared back by 3 bases and J by 1 base, with 12 bases lying between the germline termini. Points on this clone: The specificity of this receptor is unknown. The record has no base qualities; no much larger clone is one base away.

TCRbeta CDR3 regions were amplified from genomic DNA by means of the immunoSEQ Assay, a bias-controlled multiplex PCR. Per the original workflow: Nucleated cell counts per sample were estimated from amplification of reference gene primers within the assay. To quantify the absolute abundance of each unique TCRbeta CDR3 rearrangement, sequence reads were collapsed and filtered. For each sample, productive Simpson clonality was calculated as the square root of Simpson's diversity index across productive rearrangements. TCRdb took this table from immuneACCESS and kept in-frame rearrangements with V and J called. Such tables lack part of the clones; where checked against another copy, unresolved V genes explain under half of the gap, and the rest is unexplained. V and J calls and clone size are given by that table; D and trimming were obtained from the DNA. The sample records some 210,000 clones, around four fifths of which are singletons. The leading ten clones occupy roughly 2.9% of the sample.

This TCR was sampled from a man aged 45-65 years with active or convalescent COVID-19. The chain was built from TRBV20-1 and TRBJ2-2, with TRBD2 perhaps the D gene, on 6 matching bases. Sequenced: peripheral blood. At the DNA level, the sequence is TGCAGTGCTAGTCACGGGAGCAGGAACACCGGGGAGCTGTTTTTT. Its protein is CSASHGSRNTGELFF.